This T cell receptor beta chain was documented in a study of T-cell reconstitution after alpha-beta-depleted transplantation in children. Study observations and caveats: The authors attributed T-cell counts and diversity one year after transplant mostly to newly produced T cells. Approximately two months post-transplant, alpha-beta T cells reportedly originated from several hundred expanded graft clones. Surviving recipient T cells and thymic progenitors accounted for the high day-60 TCRbeta diversity observed in some patients.

CDR1 is MGHRA, CDR2 YSYEKL, per germline. Deletions cut 2 bases from V and 3 bases from J, with 14 bases between. The CDR3 runs to 16 residues. This clonotype has more than one count but fewer than ten. Its antigen is unknown. The TCRbeta library incorporated unique molecular identifiers. Via MiXCR, TCRdb re-called the PCR reads, giving one row per CDR3 protein. The sample contains nearly 350,000 distinct CDR3 sequences, around 15% of which appear only once. The chain carries TRBV4-1 and TRBJ1-5; a weak D match, TRBD1 (5 bases). The clonotype originates from a male patient aged 2 to 10 who had a stem cell transplant for acute lymphoblastic leukemia, so the T cells may come from the graft donor. This sample comprised PBMCs, mostly from graft donor cells, obtained 360 days after TCRalphabeta/CD19-depleted stem cell transplant. The CDR3 region is CASSQWAEGANQPQHF. DNA for the CDR3: TGCGCCAGCAGCCAATGGGCGGAAGGGGCCAATCAGCCCCAGCATTTT.